This TCR beta chain appears in the sequencing data of a study of shared clonotypes between healthy human individuals. CDR1 is MNHEY, CDR2 SMNVEV, per germline (reference sequence). Trimming cost V 7 bases and J 4 bases, with 16 bases left between them. This CDR3 comprises 14 residues. This table comes from immunoSEQ multiplex PCR, and its TCRdb copy is limited to in-frame clones, with some not included. The sample lists roughly 2,500,000 clones; approximately 93% were seen once. The receptor was derived from a man between 18 and 35 years old in good health. Some clones in this sample may be carry-over from other donors' samples. Sequencing was carried out using naive CD4+ T cells from PBMCs. Subset specified: CD45RA+ positively selected. The chain employs TRBV27 and TRBJ1-1; D is unresolved. CDR3 sequence reads: CASTPSSRSTEAFF. The CDR3 DNA is TGTGCCAGCACCCCGTCCTCGCGGAGCACTGAAGCTTTCTTT.